This TCR beta chain was identified in a study of T cell changes during pregnancy in multiple sclerosis. CDR3 length equals 17 residues. Assay: immunoSEQ multiplex PCR; the TCRdb copy retains only in-frame clones and omits some. The data hold roughly 38,000 clones, with more than 75% observed a single time. This sequence was found in a female donor in good health, enrolled as a control in a pregnancy study. The rearrangement joins TRBV12-1 to TRBJ1-5; TRBD1 was called by the table and not checked on the DNA. TRBV12-1 is a recognized pseudogene. The sequences come from peripheral blood, collected in the third trimester of pregnancy. The CDR3 loop is CASSSRDRVYSNQPQHF. The DNA for the CDR3 is TGTGCCAGCAGCTCCCGGGACAGGGTCTATAGCAATCAGCCCCAGCATTTT.